The source of this T cell receptor (beta chain) is a study of blood T cells in healthy people across ages. Study-level points and caveats: As naive T cell percentage varied, TCR beta diversity correlated strongly with it.

A J-beta primer mix and a sample-barcoded 5' primer were used in a second PCR of about 7 to 12 cycles. A template-switch adaptor with 12 random nucleotides tagged each cDNA molecule. TCRdb re-called the 5' RACE reads with MiXCR, one entry per CDR3 protein. The sample consists of approximately 780,000 distinct CDR3 sequences, around a quarter of them appearing once. This clonotype occurred a few times. The target antigen is unknown. The CDR3 totals 14 residues. These sequences were also reported in another study, on T cells of mothers and their children. That paper adds: Related pairs of mothers and children showed slightly higher, non-significant overlap versus unrelated pairs.

The specimen was blood. V is TRBV12-3 or TRBV12-4 and J is TRBJ2-1, with a tentative D call TRBD1 (5 bases). The last part of the DNA fits TRBJ2-5 better; the J call may be wrong. The sequence was collected from a boy younger than 18 in good health. CDR3 region: CASRPRRGRETQYF. For the CDR3, the DNA is TGTGCCAGCAGACCTCGAAGGGGCCGGGAGACCCAGTACTTC.